This is a list of T cell receptor beta chains from one sample in a study of blood T cell repertoires in COVID-19. The assay was immunoSEQ multiplex PCR, and TCRdb's table has in-frame clones only and misses some. The data contain 100,000 to 120,000 clones, under 80% of them singletons. Specimen: peripheral blood. These receptors all stem from a woman in her seventies with acute or convalescent COVID-19. CDR3s include the opening cysteine and the closing phenylalanine or tryptophan. Fields, in order: J gene, D gene, V gene, CDR3 length, clone size, CDR3 protein, CDR3 DNA. D genes are given only for firm matches. Where a row states a size, it is once, few, many or the class of an expanded clone; other rows omit it.

TRBJ2-3 | NA | TRBV6-6 | 14 | NA | CASRATVKTDTQYF | TGTGCCAGCAGAGCGACGGTTAAGACGGATACGCAGTATTTT
TRBJ1-5 | NA | TRBV11-2 | 13 | NA | CASSLGADQPQHF | TGTGCCAGCAGCTTAGGGGCCGATCAGCCCCAGCATTTT
TRBJ1-1 | TRBD1 | TRBV7-9 | 14 | NA | CASSRDRANTEAFF | TGTGCCAGCAGCCGGGACAGAGCGAACACTGAAGCTTTCTTT
TRBJ1-5 | TRBD1 | TRBV19 | 15 | once | CASSIIGQGGQPQHF | TGTGCCAGTAGTATAATCGGACAGGGGGGTCAGCCCCAGCATTTT
TRBJ1-1 | NA | TRBV9 | 14 | NA | CASSPREGYAEAFF | TGTGCCAGCAGCCCAAGGGAGGGTTACGCTGAAGCTTTCTTT
TRBJ1-2 | NA | TRBV5-6 | 13 | NA | CASSLDPGYGYTF | TGTGCCAGCAGCTTGGACCCCGGCTATGGCTACACCTTC
TRBJ1-2 | NA | TRBV19 | 15 | NA | CASSISPGQSYGYTF | TGTGCCAGTAGTATCAGTCCAGGGCAGTCCTATGGCTACACCTTC
TRBJ1-1 | NA | TRBV5-1 | 12 | NA | CASSLSGTEAFF | TGCGCCAGCAGCTTGAGCGGGACTGAAGCTTTCTTT
TRBJ2-7 | TRBD1 | TRBV10-3 | 16 | NA | CAISEPKGTGGSEQYF | TGTGCCATCAGTGAGCCGAAGGGGACAGGGGGTTCCGAGCAGTACTTC
TRBJ1-2 | NA | TRBV5-1 | 13 | NA | CASSLSGFTGYTF | TGCGCCAGCAGCTTGTCGGGATTTACCGGCTACACCTTC
TRBJ2-7 | NA | TRBV6-1 | 14 | NA | CASSEGAGSYEQYF | TGTGCCAGCAGTGAAGGGGCGGGTTCCTACGAGCAGTACTTC
TRBJ1-2 | TRBD1 | TRBV7-2 | 15 | NA | CASSLVTGGNYGYTF | TGTGCCAGCAGCTTAGTCACAGGGGGAAACTATGGCTACACCTTC
TRBJ1-6 | NA | TRBV13 | 17 | NA | CASSSRTAGLGNSPLHF | TGTGCCAGCAGCAGCCGGACAGCGGGGCTTGGGAATTCACCCCTCCACTTT
TRBJ1-1 | NA | TRBV19 | 13 | NA | CASSILGGTEAFF | TGTGCCAGTAGTATTTTGGGGGGCACTGAAGCTTTCTTT
TRBJ1-1 | NA | TRBV21-1 | 21 | NA | CASSTKEEQGPPLRWNTEAFF | TGTGCCAGCAGCACAAAAGAGGAACAGGGGCCGCCATTAAGGTGGAACACTGAAGCTTTCTTT
TRBJ1-2 | NA | TRBV7-2 | 15 | NA | CASSFRTAPNYGYTF | TGTGCCAGCAGCTTTCGAACAGCCCCTAACTATGGCTACACCTTC
TRBJ2-7 | NA | TRBV6-5 | 13 | NA | CASQPTGRHEQYF | TGTGCCAGCCAGCCGACAGGGAGGCACGAGCAGTACTTC
TRBJ1-2 | NA | TRBV4-1 | 19 | once | CASSQDMSGWASGNYGYTF | TGCGCCAGCAGCCAAGATATGTCGGGATGGGCTTCCGGGAACTATGGCTACACCTTC
TRBJ2-7 | TRBD2 | TRBV3-1/TRBV3-2 | 16 | NA | CASSQELAGFSYEQYF | TGTGCCAGCAGCCAAGAACTAGCGGGGTTCTCCTACGAGCAGTACTTC
TRBJ1-6 | NA | TRBV30 | 15 | NA | CAWRRERREGSPLHF | TGTGCCTGGAGGAGGGAAAGGAGGGAGGGTTCACCCCTCCACTTT
TRBJ2-2 | TRBD2 | TRBV7-6 | 16 | NA | CASSISGGPGTGELFF | TGTGCCAGCAGCATCAGCGGGGGGCCGGGCACCGGGGAGCTGTTTTTT
TRBJ1-2 | NA | TRBV28 | 13 | NA | CASSAGRVGGYTF | TGTGCCAGCAGTGCGGGGCGGGTGGGCGGCTACACCTTC
TRBJ1-1 | NA | TRBV9 | 14 | NA | CASSERGGGTEAFF | TGTGCCAGCAGCGAGCGGGGAGGCGGCACTGAAGCTTTCTTT
TRBJ1-4 | TRBD1 | TRBV5-1 | 15 | NA | CASSLSGTANEKLFF | TGCGCCAGCAGCTTGTCAGGGACAGCTAATGAAAAACTGTTTTTT
TRBJ2-2 | NA | TRBV18 | 15 | once | CASSPLASNTGELFF | TGTGCCAGCTCACCTTTAGCCTCGAACACCGGGGAGCTGTTTTTT
TRBJ2-1 | TRBD2 | TRBV28 | 15 | once | CASSRTSGGFREQFF | TGTGCCAGCAGCAGGACTAGCGGGGGTTTTAGGGAGCAGTTCTTC
TRBJ1-1 | NA | TRBV5-5 | 12 | once | CASSFGGWEAFF | TGTGCCAGCAGCTTTGGGGGCTGGGAAGCTTTCTTT
TRBJ1-3 | TRBD1 | TRBV6-5 | 15 | NA | CASLSTGGFGNTIYF | TGTGCCAGCCTATCGACAGGGGGCTTTGGAAACACCATATATTTT
TRBJ2-2 | NA | TRBV7-2 | 16 | once | CASSLVVAQGAGELFF | TGTGCCAGCAGCTTAGTAGTGGCGCAGGGCGCCGGGGAGCTGTTTTTT
TRBJ2-5 | NA | TRBV6-1 | 18 | NA | CASSDSRGWLGAGETQYF | TGTGCCAGCAGTGATTCCCGGGGGTGGTTAGGGGCCGGGGAGACCCAGTACTTC
TRBJ1-1 | NA | TRBV20-1 | 10 | NA | CSALRGEAFF | TGCAGTGCCCTAAGGGGTGAAGCTTTCTTT
TRBJ2-6 | NA | TRBV19 | 18 | NA | CASTPLAGGFSGANVLTF | TGTGCCAGTACCCCCCTCGCTGGGGGGTTCTCTGGGGCCAACGTCCTGACTTTC
TRBJ2-3 | NA | TRBV6-2/TRBV6-3 | 13 | NA | CASSRGGMDTQYF | TGTGCCAGCAGCCGTGGAGGGATGGATACGCAGTATTTT
TRBJ2-5 | TRBD1 | TRBV12-3/TRBV12-4 | 11 | NA | CASSLWDRVYF | TGTGCCAGCAGTTTATGGGACAGGGTGTACTTC
TRBJ1-2 | NA | TRBV18 | 11 | NA | CASSPQIGYTF | TGTGCCAGCTCGCCCCAGATTGGCTACACCTTC
TRBJ2-3 | NA | TRBV5-4 | 14 | few | CASSFPGAGDTQYF | TGTGCCAGCAGCTTTCCTGGGGCCGGGGATACGCAGTATTTT
TRBJ1-1 | TRBD1 | TRBV5-4 | 14 | NA | CASRPGTEGTEAFF | TGTGCCAGCAGACCCGGGACAGAGGGGACTGAAGCTTTCTTT
TRBJ2-7 | TRBD1 | TRBV5-1 | 14 | NA | CASSAGTGPYEQYF | TGCGCCAGCAGCGCCGGGACAGGACCCTACGAGCAGTACTTC
TRBJ2-1 | TRBD2 | TRBV24-1 | 17 | NA | CATSDLLGTSGGNEQFF | TGTGCCACCAGTGATTTGCTGGGGACTAGCGGGGGAAATGAGCAGTTCTTC
TRBJ2-2 | TRBD2 | TRBV5-4 | 14 | NA | CAGTSGTKTGELFF | TGTGCCGGCACCTCCGGGACTAAGACCGGGGAGCTGTTTTTT
TRBJ1-3 | NA | TRBV5-1 | 14 | NA | CASSLQDSGNTIYF | TGCGCCAGCAGCTTACAGGACTCTGGAAACACCATATATTTT
TRBJ2-1 | NA | TRBV4-1 | 13 | once | CASSQAQGLEQFF | TGCGCCAGCAGCCAAGCTCAGGGACTTGAGCAGTTCTTC
TRBJ2-5 | TRBD2 | TRBV7-7 | 17 | NA | CASSLARTSGGQETQYF | TGTGCCAGCAGCTTAGCCCGGACTAGCGGGGGGCAAGAGACCCAGTACTTC
TRBJ1-2 | NA | TRBV2 | 14 | NA | CASRGQSPNYGYTF | TGTGCCAGCAGGGGCCAGTCTCCTAACTATGGCTACACCTTC
TRBJ2-2 | TRBD2 | TRBV6-5 | 15 | NA | CASRRGAQDTGELFF | TGTGCCAGCCGGCGGGGGGCTCAGGACACCGGGGAGCTGTTTTTT
TRBJ2-7 | TRBD1 | TRBV4-3 | 14 | NA | CASSRGTGAYEQYF | TGCGCCAGCAGCCGGGGGACAGGAGCCTACGAGCAGTACTTC
TRBJ1-1 | NA | TRBV27 | 13 | NA | CASSLYQGIEAFF | TGTGCCAGCAGTTTATACCAGGGGATAGAAGCTTTCTTT